Presented here are 29 T cell receptor beta chains from one specimen sequenced in a study of identical twins. MiXCR, run by TCRdb on the 5' RACE reads, gives a single entry per CDR3 protein. The table lists about 220,000 distinct CDR3 sequences, approximately 9% of them singletons, with 5.1% in the top ten. The sample taken for sequencing was memory (CD45RO+) T cells sorted from blood. The source is a woman between 18 and 29 years old in good health.

The count of this clonotype is one. The J gene is TRBJ1-1, the V gene TRBV25-1; D may be TRBD1 (6 bases). V lost 4 bases and J lost 12, with 12 bases in between. The CDR3 contains 11 residues. Germline values: CDR1 MGHDK, CDR2 SYGVNS. CDR3 in DNA: TGTGCCAGCAGTGGGTACAGGGAGACTTTCTTT. Protein sequence: CASSGYRETFF.

The chain is built from TRBV14 and TRBJ2-5; tentative D call: TRBD1 (6 bases). Between the trimmed V and J ends, which lost 6 bases and 8 bases, there was a span of 16 bases. The CDR3 consists of 13 residues. CDR1 is SGHDN, CDR2 FVKESK, per germline. CDR3 nucleotides: TGTGCCAGCAGTCAGCAGGGGCCAAATACCCAGTACTTC. Encoded protein: CASSQQGPNTQYF.

The rearrangement joins TRBV18 to TRBJ1-2, with TRBD1 as a possible D gene (6 bases). CDR1 KGHSH and CDR2 LQKENI come from the germline V gene. The CDR3 contains 13 residues. The V end lost 3 bases, the J end lost 6 bases, and 11 bases lay between the germline ends. The chain's CDR3 is CASSPVEGDGYTF. The CDR3 nucleotides read TGTGCCAGCTCACCGGTAGAGGGGGATGGCTACACCTTC.

In the case of this clonotype: A read error is possible here, since a much larger clone lies one base away. V usage is TRBV2 and J usage is TRBJ2-3, with TRBD1 as a possible D gene (7 bases). Germline V gene sequence: CDR1 SNHLY, CDR2 FYNNEI. The CDR3 loop spans 13 amino acids. Trimming cost V 7 bases and J 4 bases, with 12 bases left between them. The CDR3 region is CASTGDSPDTQYF. In DNA, the CDR3 is TGTGCCAGCACGGGGGACAGCCCAGATACGCAGTATTTT.

This clonotype turned up a few times. The chain combines TRBV27 with TRBJ1-1; D not certain. Between the trimmed V and J ends, which lost 4 bases and 6 bases, there was a span of 12 bases. Germline assignment: CDR1 MNHEY and CDR2 SMNVEV (reference sequence). This CDR3 contains 13 residues. For the CDR3, the DNA is TGTGCCAGCAGTTCCCGTGTAGGGTCTGAAGCTTTCTTT. Translation gives CASSSRVGSEAFF.

This clonotype was found many times. V is TRBV12-3 or TRBV12-4 and J is TRBJ1-5, with D tentatively TRBD1 (5 bases). This CDR3 contains 15 residues. With 5 bases removed from V and 0 bases from J, the gap between germline ends came to 11 bases. CDR3 nucleotide sequence: TGTGCCAGCAGTATCGGGGCCCATAGCAATCAGCCCCAGCATTTT. Amino acid sequence: CASSIGAHSNQPQHF.

The rearrangement links TRBV15 to TRBJ2-6; TRBD2 aligns across 14 bases. The length of the CDR3 is 20 residues. CDR1 LNHNV and CDR2 YYDKDF come from the germline V gene (reference sequence). The J segment lost 0 bases and the V segment lost 3 bases, leaving 7 bases of the junction unmatched. The DNA of the CDR3 is TGTGCCACCAGCAGGGACGGACTAGCGGGAGGTGCCTCTGGGGCCAACGTCCTGACTTTC. Its protein is CATSRDGLAGGASGANVLTF.

The sample holds a few counts of this clonotype. The V and J genes are TRBV18 and TRBJ2-7; 8 bases fit TRBD2. CDR3 size: 15 residues. Germline CDR1 and CDR2: KGHSH and LQKENI. V dropped 6 bases and J dropped 5; count of bases not matched to a gene: 12. In DNA form, the CDR3 reads TGTGCCAGCTCCCCGTTCTCGGGAGGGAGCCACGAGCAGTACTTC. Residues: CASSPFSGGSHEQYF.

This clonotype was seen more than once but under ten times. The J gene is TRBJ2-2, the V gene TRBV6-2 or TRBV6-3; no definite D call. The germline CDR1 and CDR2 sequences are MNHEY and SVGEGT. V lost 0 bases and J 1 base, leaving 6 bases between the germline ends. The CDR3 sequence is 15 residues long. The DNA for the CDR3 is TGTGCCAGCAGTTACTCGAGTAAGAACACCGGGGAGCTGTTTTTT. As protein: CASSYSSKNTGELFF.

This clonotype was recorded many times. This sequence joins TRBV29-1 and TRBJ1-6; D not resolved. The germline V gene has CDR1 SQVTM and CDR2 ANQGSEA. The CDR3 has 13 residues. The germline V and J ends were trimmed by 5 bases and 8 bases, with 13 bases remaining between them. The CDR3 loop reads CSVSEGSHSPLHF. CDR3 bases: TGCAGCGTTTCCGAGGGCAGTCATTCACCCCTCCACTTT.

This clonotype has more than one count but fewer than ten. The chain employs TRBV11-2 and TRBJ2-7, with D hard to call. Germline loops: CDR1 SGHAT, CDR2 FQNNGV. There are 12 residues in the CDR3. Trimming stripped 2 bases from V and 6 bases from J, with 8 bases between. DNA for the CDR3: TGTGCCAGCAGCTTATCCTCTGGCGAGCAGTACTTC. Translated: CASSLSSGEQYF.

The gene calls are TRBV7-3 and TRBJ2-2; 8 bases map to TRBD2. Trimming removed 5 bases from V and 0 bases from J; junction bases left unmatched: 11. CDR3 length: 18 amino acids. The germline CDR1 and CDR2 sequences are SGHTA and FQGTGA. CDR3 nucleotide sequence: TGTGCCAGCAGCCCCCGAAGGGCGGGGGGCACGAACACCGGGGAGCTGTTTTTT. Its protein product is CASSPRRAGGTNTGELFF.

Ten or more counts support this clonotype. The chain's CDR3 is CATTPGSTDTQYF. In nucleotides, the CDR3 is TGTGCCACGACCCCTGGGAGCACAGATACGCAGTATTTT. The chain has TRBV10-3 and TRBJ2-3; D unclear. In germline, CDR1 is ENHRY, CDR2 SYGVKD. Trimming pared 10 bases from V and 0 bases from J, leaving 11 bases between. The CDR3 consists of 13 residues.

The rearrangement links TRBV5-1 to TRBJ2-5; D is possibly TRBD1 or TRBD2 (5 bases each). V was cut by 0 bases and J by 1 base, with 10 bases left in between. Germline lookup yields CDR1 SGHRS and CDR2 YFSETQ. The CDR3 runs 15 residues. For the CDR3, the DNA is TGCGCCAGCAGCTTGGTAGGGACGTTCCAAGAGACCCAGTACTTC. It encodes CASSLVGTFQETQYF.

The chain is built from TRBV20-1 and TRBJ1-1; 8 nucleotides agree with TRBD1. CDR1 and CDR2 from the germline V gene are DFQATT and SNEGSKA (reference sequence). The CDR3 has 15 residues. CDR3 residues: CSMRQGRRENTEAFF. The CDR3 DNA reads TGCAGCATGAGACAGGGGAGAAGGGAGAACACTGAAGCTTTCTTT.

In this sample, this clonotype turned up a few times. As DNA, the CDR3 is TGCGCCAGCAACGGACAGGGGACCTACAATGAGCAGTTCTTC. Its protein is CASNGQGTYNEQFF. The rearrangement joins TRBV5-1 to TRBJ2-1; 9 bases match TRBD1. The CDR3 contains 14 residues. V shed 6 bases, J shed 2 bases, and the junction held 3 bases outside the gene matches. CDR1 SGHRS and CDR2 YFSETQ come from the germline V gene.

This clonotype appeared a few times. The CDR3 protein is CASTAGPTDTQYF. For the CDR3, the DNA is TGTGCCAGCACGGCGGGCCCCACAGATACGCAGTATTTT. The chain links TRBV2 to TRBJ2-3, with D tentatively TRBD2 (5 bases). Per the germline V gene, CDR1 is SNHLY and CDR2 is FYNNEI. The CDR3 sequence is 13 residues long. V was clipped by 7 bases and J by 2 bases, with 10 bases between them.

This clonotype has only a few counts. The chain employs TRBV20-1 and TRBJ2-5, with D possibly called TRBD1 or TRBD2 (5 bases each). V was pared by 1 base and J by 5 bases, with 11 bases between. The CDR3 has 13 residues. From germline, CDR1 is DFQATT and CDR2 SNEGSKA (reference sequence). CDR3: CSARGLGVETQYF. The CDR3 nucleotides are TGCAGTGCTAGAGGATTGGGGGTGGAGACCCAGTACTTC.

This clonotype was observed many times. The chain has TRBV7-9 and TRBJ1-2; D might be TRBD1 (5 bases). Trimming took off 2 bases at V and 7 bases at J, with 20 bases between the two ends. CDR1 and CDR2 (germline): SEHNR, FQNEAQ (reference sequence). The CDR3 has 16 amino acids. CDR3 protein: CASSLLRDSSGSGYTF. The CDR3 coding sequence is TGTGCCAGCAGCTTATTGAGGGACTCCTCAGGCAGTGGCTACACCTTC. The variable domain in full, completed from reference TRBV7-9 and TRBJ1-2, reads DTGVSQNPRHKITKRGQNVTFRCDPISEHNRLYWYRQTLGQGPEFLTYFQNEAQLEKSRLLSDRFSAERPKGSFSTLEIQRTEQGDSAMYLCASSLLRDSSGSGYTFGSGTRLTVV.

The table lists this clonotype with a few counts. The chain recombines TRBV20-1 with TRBJ1-4; D unresolved. The length of the CDR3 is 12 residues. Trimming removed 7 bases from V and 8 bases from J, with 14 bases in between. CDR1 and CDR2 from the germline V gene are DFQATT and SNEGSKA (reference sequence). The CDR3, as DNA: TGCAGTGTTCCGGGGAGAAACGAAAAACTGTTTTTT. Protein product: CSVPGRNEKLFF.

Only a few counts were recorded for this clonotype. The rearrangement uses TRBV2 and TRBJ2-1, with 7 bases aligning to TRBD2. Per germline, CDR1 SNHLY and CDR2 FYNNEI. J lost 4 bases, V lost 7 bases, and 4 bases had no gene match. This CDR3 contains 13 residues. The CDR3 nucleotides read TGTGCCAGCATTGCGGGGGATTACAATGAGCAGTTCTTC. This sequence encodes CASIAGDYNEQFF. Filled out from reference TRBV2 and TRBJ2-1, the complete variable domain reads EPEVTQTPSHQVTQMGQEVILRCVPISNHLYFYWYRQILGQKVEFLVSFYNNEISEKSEIFDDQFSVERPDGSNFTLKIRSTKLEDSAMYFCASIAGDYNEQFFGPGTRLTVL.

This clonotype turned up a few times. The chain combines TRBV6-1 with TRBJ2-2, with a weak D call TRBD1 (6 bases). V lost 7 bases and J lost 11, with 17 bases in between. This CDR3 is built from 13 residues. Germline V gives CDR1 MNHNS, CDR2 SASEGT. CDR3 nucleotide sequence: TGTGCCAGCAACGACCTAGGGGGAGACGAGCTGTTTTTT. Encoded protein: CASNDLGGDELFF.

The rearrangement joins TRBV5-1 to TRBJ2-7; 7 bases fit TRBD1. Germline CDR1 is SGHRS and CDR2 is YFSETQ. CDR3 length: 15 residues. The V segment lost 1 base and the J segment 6 bases; nucleotides outside the gene matches: 10. The CDR3 sequence: CASSLSTGSKSEQYF. Written as DNA, the CDR3 is TGCGCCAGCAGCTTGTCGACAGGGTCGAAGAGCGAGCAGTACTTC.

This clonotype has just a few counts. CDR3 DNA sequence: TGCAGTGCTAGGTTTGGACAGCGGTACGAGCAGTACTTC. Its protein product is CSARFGQRYEQYF. The rearrangement joins TRBV20-1 to TRBJ2-7; TRBD1 is a possible D gene (6 bases). The CDR3 length is 13 residues. The V end lost 3 bases, the J end lost 4 bases, and 13 bases lay between the germline ends. Germline V gives CDR1 DFQATT, CDR2 SNEGSKA (reference sequence).

At least ten counts were recorded for this clonotype. The rearrangement joins TRBV9 to TRBJ1-2; D remains ambiguous. The ends were cut back, 2 bases at V and 4 bases at J, with 12 bases in the middle. The CDR3 totals 14 residues. Germline CDR1 is SGDLS and CDR2 is YYNGEE. The CDR3 here is CASSVGNPPYGYTF. In DNA form, the CDR3 reads TGTGCCAGCAGCGTCGGGAATCCTCCCTATGGCTACACCTTC.

This clonotype appeared a few times. The gene calls are TRBV7-9 and TRBJ1-1, with unresolved D. The V gene lost 1 base and the J gene lost 6 bases, with 9 bases spanning the gap. Germline assignment: CDR1 SEHNR and CDR2 FQNEAQ (reference sequence). The CDR3 runs 13 residues. In DNA form, the CDR3 reads TGTGCCAGCAGCTTAGGCGGCAACGCTGAAGCTTTCTTT. The encoded protein is CASSLGGNAEAFF. The whole variable domain, remainder taken from reference TRBV7-9 and TRBJ1-1, is DTGVSQNPRHKITKRGQNVTFRCDPISEHNRLYWYRQTLGQGPEFLTYFQNEAQLEKSRLLSDRFSAERPKGSFSTLEIQRTEQGDSAMYLCASSLGGNAEAFFGQGTRLTVV.

V usage is TRBV6-1 and J usage is TRBJ1-1, with TRBD1 matching over 8 bases. Germline assignment: CDR1 MNHNS and CDR2 SASEGT. V lost 4 bases, J lost 5 bases, and 3 bases stayed unmatched. This CDR3 is built from 13 residues. CDR3 coding DNA: TGTGCCAGCAGTGCAGGGGGCATTACTGAAGCTTTCTTT. Amino acid sequence: CASSAGGITEAFF.

Only a few counts were recorded for this clonotype. V gene TRBV7-9 combines with J gene TRBJ2-3, with 9 bases aligning to TRBD1. J was trimmed by 3 bases and V by 3 bases; bases with no gene match: 4. The CDR3 length is 15 residues. Germline lookup yields CDR1 SEHNR and CDR2 FQNEAQ (reference sequence). The DNA of the CDR3 is TGTGCCAGCAGCTTTGGCGACAGGGGGACAGATACGCAGTATTTT. Its protein product is CASSFGDRGTDTQYF.

This clonotype came up a few times. J is TRBJ1-1 and V is TRBV25-1; D uncertain. The germline V gene has CDR1 MGHDK and CDR2 SYGVNS. There are 13 residues in the CDR3. The V end was cut by 2 bases, the J end by 1 base, with 5 bases between. The CDR3 loop is CASSEGANTEAFF. In nucleotides, the CDR3 is TGTGCCAGCAGTGAAGGTGCGAACACTGAAGCTTTCTTT.